Following are 11 T cell receptor beta chains from one sample sequenced in a study of T cell responses to AZD1222 COVID-19 vaccine. Generated by immunoSEQ multiplex PCR, the TCRdb table keeps only in-frame clones and is missing some. The data show around 100,000 clones, 80% to 95% seen once. This sample comprised peripheral blood, obtained on day 0 of AZD1222 vaccination. The receptor source for this set is an adult in good health.

CDR3: CASGGGPSTDTQYF. In DNA, the CDR3 is TGTGCCAGTGGAGGCGGACCAAGCACAGATACGCAGTATTTT. The genes are TRBV19 and TRBJ2-3; possible D gene TRBD2, 5 bases. V lost 8 bases and J lost 0, with 12 bases in between. Germline values: CDR1 LNHDA, CDR2 SQIVND (reference sequence). This CDR3 has 14 residues.

This clone was counted a few times. J is TRBJ2-2 and V is TRBV7-9; D remains unclear. The V gene's germline CDR1 is SEHNR and CDR2 FQNEAQ (reference sequence). The CDR3 is 16 residues long. Trimming removed 4 bases at V and 5 bases at J, with 17 bases between. The CDR3 loop reads CASSSGVTILTGELFF. The CDR3 DNA reads TGTGCCAGCAGCTCCGGTGTGACAATATTAACCGGGGAGCTGTTTTTT.

This clone was counted a single time. The chain links TRBV28 to TRBJ2-1; D is undetermined. The CDR3 is 15 amino acids. V lost 7 bases and J lost 8, with 21 bases in between. Per germline, CDR1 MDHEN and CDR2 SYDVKM. DNA of the CDR3: TGTGCCAGCACCGATATCATCCTAGGAGTGGATGAGCAGTTCTTC. Translating gives CASTDIILGVDEQFF.

V and J are TRBV7-6 and TRBJ2-5; 14 positions match TRBD2. Looked up from germline, CDR1 is SGHVS and CDR2 is FNYEAQ. The V segment lost 5 bases and the J segment 1 base; nucleotides outside the gene matches: 9. The CDR3 contains 18 residues. Here the CDR3 DNA reads TGTGCCAGCAGCACCCGACTAGCGGGAGGGCCGGGCCAAGAGACCCAGTACTTC. Residues: CASSTRLAGGPGQETQYF.

The J gene is TRBJ1-3, the V gene TRBV9, with a tentative D call TRBD1 (6 bases). CDR1 is SGDLS and CDR2 is YYNGEE in the germline V gene. Trimming took 0 bases from V and 3 from J, leaving 7 bases between them. The CDR3 runs 14 residues. The DNA of the CDR3 is TGTGCCAGCAGCGTAGAGGGGGGTGGAAACACCATATATTTT. This codes for CASSVEGGGNTIYF.

The chain employs TRBV24-1 and TRBJ2-3; 9 bases are shared with TRBD1. Losses at the gene ends were 4 bases for V and 0 bases for J; bases not matched to a gene: 4. Germline V CDR1 and CDR2: KGHDR, SFDVKD. There are 16 residues in the CDR3. CDR3 loop: CATSDAGTGSTDTQYF. DNA of the CDR3: TGTGCCACCAGTGACGCCGGGACAGGGAGCACAGATACGCAGTATTTT.

V usage is TRBV5-1 and J usage is TRBJ1-1, with a weak D call TRBD1 (6 bases). Between the trimmed V and J ends, which lost 1 base and 7 bases, there was a span of 20 bases. CDR1 is SGHRS and CDR2 is YFSETQ in the germline V gene. CDR3 length equals 16 residues. The DNA of the CDR3 is TGCGCCAGCAGCTTGTCTATTGGCGGACAGACCGTTGAAGCTTTCTTT. Amino acids: CASSLSIGGQTVEAFF. The whole variable domain, filled in from reference TRBV5-1 and TRBJ1-1, reads KAGVTQTPRYLIKTRGQQVTLSCSPISGHRSVSWYQQTPGQGLQFLFEYFSETQRNKGNFPGRFSGRQFSNSRSEMNVSTLELGDSALYLCASSLSIGGQTVEAFFGQGTRLTVV.

This clone occurred once. The gene calls are TRBV12-3 or TRBV12-4 and TRBJ2-1; D remains unclear. V lost 7 bases and J lost 7, with 11 bases in between. The CDR3 consists of 12 residues. The CDR3 bases are TGTGCCAGCAATCCTGGACCGAATGAGCAGTTCTTC. Its protein is CASNPGPNEQFF.

The chain links TRBV5-1 to TRBJ2-7; 7 bases agree with TRBD2. CDR1 and CDR2 from the germline V gene are SGHRS and YFSETQ. Trimming cost V 7 bases and J 0 bases; bases outside gene matches: 7. The CDR3 is 14 residues long. CDR3 sequence reads: CASAWTSNSYEQYF. The CDR3 nucleotides are TGCGCCAGCGCCTGGACTAGTAACTCCTACGAGCAGTACTTC. Filled out from reference TRBV5-1 and TRBJ2-7, the complete variable domain reads KAGVTQTPRYLIKTRGQQVTLSCSPISGHRSVSWYQQTPGQGLQFLFEYFSETQRNKGNFPGRFSGRQFSNSRSEMNVSTLELGDSALYLCASAWTSNSYEQYFGPGTRLTVT.

The chain recombines TRBV11-2 with TRBJ1-4; D uncertain. The CDR3 consists of 12 residues. Germline V gene sequence: CDR1 SGHAT, CDR2 FQNNGV. V lost 2 bases and J lost 7, with 5 bases in between. CDR3: CASSLNSEKLFF. In DNA form, the CDR3 reads TGTGCCAGCAGCTTAAACTCTGAAAAACTGTTTTTT.

This sequence joins TRBV7-3 and TRBJ2-1, with 7 bases that match TRBD1. Germline trimming cut 4 bases from V and 4 bases from J; bases unmatched to any gene: 4. CDR1 and CDR2 (germline): SGHTA, FQGTGA. The CDR3 covers 14 residues. CDR3 nucleotides: TGTGCCAGCAGCTCTATGACAGGGTACAATGAGCAGTTCTTC. Its protein product is CASSSMTGYNEQFF. Based on the CDR3 plus reference TRBV7-3 and TRBJ2-1, the full variable domain is GAGVSQTPSNKVTEKGKYVELRCDPISGHTALYWYRQSLGQGPEFLIYFQGTGAADDSGLPNDRFFAVRPEGSVSTLKIQRTERGDSAVYLCASSSMTGYNEQFFGPGTRLTVL.